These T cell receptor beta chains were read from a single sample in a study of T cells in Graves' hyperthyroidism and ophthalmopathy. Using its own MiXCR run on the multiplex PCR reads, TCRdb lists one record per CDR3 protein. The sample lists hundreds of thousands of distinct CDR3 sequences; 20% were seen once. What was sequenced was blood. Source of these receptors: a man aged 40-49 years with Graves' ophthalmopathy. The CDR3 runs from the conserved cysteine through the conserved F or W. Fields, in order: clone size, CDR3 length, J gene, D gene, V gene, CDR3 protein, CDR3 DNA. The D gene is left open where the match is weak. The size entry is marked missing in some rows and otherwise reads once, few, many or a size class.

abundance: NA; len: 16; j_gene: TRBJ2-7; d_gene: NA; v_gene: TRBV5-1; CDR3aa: CASSDLVLDEYYEQYF; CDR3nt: TGCGCCAGCAGCGACCTAGTTTTAGACGAATACTACGAGCAGTACTTC
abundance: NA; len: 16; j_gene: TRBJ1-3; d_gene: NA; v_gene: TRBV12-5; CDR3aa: CASGARTYDSGNTIYF; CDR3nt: TGTGCTAGTGGTGCCCGGACCTACGACTCTGGAAACACCATATATTTT
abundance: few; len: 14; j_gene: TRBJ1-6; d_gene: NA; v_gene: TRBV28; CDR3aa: CASTQSTGNSPLHF; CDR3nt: TGTGCCAGCACTCAGTCGACAGGCAATTCACCCCTCCACTTT
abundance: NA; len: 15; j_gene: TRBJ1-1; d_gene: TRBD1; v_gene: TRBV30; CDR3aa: CAWSDKGQGITEAFF; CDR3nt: TGTGCCTGGAGTGACAAGGGACAGGGTATCACTGAAGCTTTCTTT
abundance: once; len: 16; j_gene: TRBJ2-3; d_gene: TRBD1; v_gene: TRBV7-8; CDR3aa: CASSPRQGIDTDTQYF; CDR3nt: TGTGCCAGCAGCCCCCGACAGGGTATCGACACAGATACGCAGTATTTT
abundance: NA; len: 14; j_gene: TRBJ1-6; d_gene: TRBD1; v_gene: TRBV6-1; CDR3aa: CASTGQGNNSPLHF; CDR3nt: TGTGCCAGCACCGGACAGGGTAATAATTCACCCCTCCACTTT
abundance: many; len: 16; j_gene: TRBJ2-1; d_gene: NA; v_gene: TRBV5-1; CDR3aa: CASSADSSSSYNEQFF; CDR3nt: TGCGCCAGCAGCGCGGACTCATCTAGCTCCTACAATGAGCAGTTCTTC
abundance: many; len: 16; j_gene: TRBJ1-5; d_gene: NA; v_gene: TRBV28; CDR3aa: CASRLRGRGSNQPQHF; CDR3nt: TGTGCCAGCAGGTTAAGGGGGAGGGGAAGCAATCAGCCCCAGCATTTT
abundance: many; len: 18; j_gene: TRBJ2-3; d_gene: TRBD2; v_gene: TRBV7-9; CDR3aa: CASSVLPSGRLPADTQYF; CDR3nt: TGTGCCAGCTCCGTTCTACCGAGCGGGAGGCTCCCCGCAGATACGCAGTATTTT
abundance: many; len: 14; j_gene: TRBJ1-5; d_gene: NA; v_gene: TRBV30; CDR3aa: CAWSHTLGRQPQHF; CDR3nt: TGTGCCTGGAGCCACACACTCGGGAGACAGCCCCAGCATTTT
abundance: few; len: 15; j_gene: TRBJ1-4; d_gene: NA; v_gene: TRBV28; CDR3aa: CASSLGSFGTEKLFF; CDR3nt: TGTGCCAGCAGTCTCGGTTCGTTTGGGACAGAAAAACTGTTTTTT
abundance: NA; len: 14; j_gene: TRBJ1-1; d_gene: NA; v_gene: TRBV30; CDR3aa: CAWSLTPGGTEAFF; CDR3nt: TGTGCCTGGAGTTTAACACCGGGAGGGACTGAAGCTTTCTTT
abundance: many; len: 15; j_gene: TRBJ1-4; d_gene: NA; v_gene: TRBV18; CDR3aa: CASSPTDRRGEKLFF; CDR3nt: TGTGCCAGCTCACCGACGGACCGACGAGGTGAAAAACTGTTTTTT
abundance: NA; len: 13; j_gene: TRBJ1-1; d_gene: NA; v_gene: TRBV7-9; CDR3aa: CASSFPLTTEAFF; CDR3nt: TGTGCCAGCAGCTTCCCTCTAACGACTGAAGCTTTCTTT
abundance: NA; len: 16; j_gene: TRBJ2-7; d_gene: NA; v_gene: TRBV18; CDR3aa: CASPPGRDRTPYEQYF; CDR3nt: TGTGCCAGCCCCCCAGGCCGTGACAGAACCCCCTACGAGCAGTACTTC
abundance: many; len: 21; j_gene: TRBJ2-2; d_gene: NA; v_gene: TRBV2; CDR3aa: CATLIGGWETDRPTNTGELFF; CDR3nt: TGTGCCACCCTCATCGGGGGCTGGGAAACGGACAGGCCCACGAACACCGGGGAGCTGTTTTTT
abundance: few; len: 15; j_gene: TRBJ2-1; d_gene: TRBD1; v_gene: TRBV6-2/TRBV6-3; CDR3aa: CASRPDRGSYNEQFF; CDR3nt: TGTGCCAGCAGACCCGACAGGGGCTCCTACAATGAGCAGTTCTTC
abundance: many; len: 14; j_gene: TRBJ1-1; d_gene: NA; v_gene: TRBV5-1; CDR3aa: CASSSRLESTEAFF; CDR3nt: TGCGCCAGCAGCTCCCGACTGGAGTCCACTGAAGCTTTCTTT